This T cell receptor (beta chain) appears in the sequencing data of a study of OX40 agonist ivuxolimab in advanced cancers. Sequenced by immunoSEQ multiplex PCR; TCRdb stores in-frame clones only, minus some. Of about 72,000 clones in the sample, about 87% are singletons; the top ten hold around 0.96%. A history of autoimmune disease or systemic immunosuppression excluded patients. Only a few counts were recorded for this clone. This CDR3 comprises 11 residues. V was trimmed by 10 bases and J by 2 bases, leaving 8 bases between them. From germline, CDR1 is MNHEY and CDR2 SMNVEV (reference sequence). Here the sequenced sample was CD4+ or CD8+ T cells sorted from blood, taken in a trial of the OX40 agonist ivuxolimab. This rearrangement joins TRBV27 to TRBJ1-2; D not certain. This sequence originates from an adult with an advanced solid tumor such as melanoma, head and neck, liver or kidney cancer. CDR3 DNA: TGTGCCACCCGGACCAACTATGGCTACACCTTC. Amino acids: CATRTNYGYTF.